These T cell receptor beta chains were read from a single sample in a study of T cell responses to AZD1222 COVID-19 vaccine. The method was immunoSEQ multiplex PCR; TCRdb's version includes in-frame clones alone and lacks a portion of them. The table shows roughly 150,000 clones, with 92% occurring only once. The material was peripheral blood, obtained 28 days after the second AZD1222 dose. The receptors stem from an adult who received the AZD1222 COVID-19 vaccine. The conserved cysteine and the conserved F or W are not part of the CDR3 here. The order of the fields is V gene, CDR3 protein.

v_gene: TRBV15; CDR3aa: ATSLSRAGWGNEQF
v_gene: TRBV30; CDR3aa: AWGYSNQPQH
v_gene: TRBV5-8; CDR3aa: ASSLGFTYNEQF
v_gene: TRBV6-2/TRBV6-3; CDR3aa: ASSFLTTGPY
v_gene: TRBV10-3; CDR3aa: AIRPGSWEKLF
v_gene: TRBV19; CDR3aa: ASTAGPGRGEQY
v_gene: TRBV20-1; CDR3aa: SASDPRRLSYNEQF
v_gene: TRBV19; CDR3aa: ASSRPGQGLRAVNQPQH
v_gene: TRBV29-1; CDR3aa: SVELASGSSYEQY
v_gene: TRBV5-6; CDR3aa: ASSLTGAYYGYT
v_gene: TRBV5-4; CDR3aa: ASSPPRNPNEQF
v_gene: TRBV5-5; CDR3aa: ASSLVGRAYEQY
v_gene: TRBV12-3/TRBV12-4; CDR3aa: ASSLTGGEQF
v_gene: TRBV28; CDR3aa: ASSFVEGRGYT
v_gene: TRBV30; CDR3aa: AWSQGRNQPQH
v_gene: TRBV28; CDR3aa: ASSSPGTPSNYGYT
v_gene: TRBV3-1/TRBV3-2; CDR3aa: ASSQSNQPQH
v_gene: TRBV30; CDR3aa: AWKTGGAYQPQH
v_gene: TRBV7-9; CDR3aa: ASSPVPGQFPNTGELF
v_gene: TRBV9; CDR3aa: ASSARDRNSPLH
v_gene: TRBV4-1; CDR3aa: ASSQDSSGTNYGYT
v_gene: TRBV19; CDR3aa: ASSWRNTDTQY
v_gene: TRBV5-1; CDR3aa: ASSLLTGGSGNTIY
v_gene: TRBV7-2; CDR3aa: ATSLRILAEQF
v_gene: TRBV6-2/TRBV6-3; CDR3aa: ASSLGLALNTGELF
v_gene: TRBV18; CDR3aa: ASSPRPGGNQETQY
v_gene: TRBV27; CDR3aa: ASSSGDRYGYT
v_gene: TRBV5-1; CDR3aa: ASSLDGQGVAEAF